This TCR beta chain is from a study of OX40 agonist ivuxolimab in advanced cancers. As for the study in general: At doses from 0.01 to 10 mg/kg, patients were given intravenous ivuxolimab every 2 weeks. Age averaged around 59 years (range about 23 to 85), and 82.7% were male. Previous treatment with anti-PD-1, anti-PD-L1 or anti-CTLA-4 therapy was allowed; 40% had received some.

A note on this clone: The target antigen is unknown.

Sequencing was performed with immunoSEQ multiplex PCR; in TCRdb, only in-frame clones are kept and a portion is missing. In the table there are some 74,000 clones, approximately 92% of which are singletons. Study-wide findings and caveats: Average numbers of expanded clones were greater in CD8+ T cells than in CD4+.

The CDR3 is 14 residues long. From germline, CDR1 is MNHNS and CDR2 SASEGT. V lost 4 bases, J lost 5 bases, and 11 bases lay in between. This receptor was taken from an adult with an advanced solid tumor such as melanoma, head and neck, liver or kidney cancer. The V gene is TRBV6-1, the J gene TRBJ2-2; unclear D gene. The material was CD4+ or CD8+ T cells sorted from blood, obtained in a trial of the OX40 agonist ivuxolimab. In DNA form, the CDR3 reads TGTGCCAGCAGTGGAGTTATCGGGACCGGGGAGCTGTTTTTT. Translation: CASSGVIGTGELFF.